This is a list of T cell receptor beta chains from one sample in a study of cytomegalovirus exposure and HLA in healthy donors. Some clones are missing from TCRdb's copy, which holds only in-frame ones; the method was immunoSEQ multiplex PCR. This sample lists over 25,000 clones; its ten largest clones have roughly 0.74%. What was sequenced was PBMCs. The receptor set was obtained from a man aged 25-40 years in good health and CMV-seronegative. CDR3s include the opening cysteine and the closing phenylalanine or tryptophan. D genes are given only for firm matches.

v_gene	j_gene	d_gene	len	CDR3nt	CDR3aa
TRBV7-8	TRBJ1-1	-	14	TGTGCCAGCACCTCGCAGGGGTTAAAAACTGAAGCTTTCTTT	CASTSQGLKTEAFF
TRBV6-5	TRBJ2-7	TRBD2	13	TGTGCCAGCAGGAGCGGGGGGGGCGACGAGCAGTACTTC	CASRSGGGDEQYF
TRBV11-2	TRBJ2-7	TRBD2	14	TGTGCCAGCAGCTATAGCGGGAACCGGGGCGAGCAGTACTTC	CASSYSGNRGEQYF
TRBV6-5	TRBJ2-2	-	13	TGTGCCAGCAGTGGCCGCTTCCTCGGGGAGCTGTTTTTT	CASSGRFLGELFF
TRBV5-1	TRBJ1-6	-	15	TGCGCCAGCAGCTTAACAGGGAATCGTAATTCACCCCTCCACTTT	CASSLTGNRNSPLHF
TRBV10-3	TRBJ1-1	TRBD1	13	TGTGCCATCAGAATGACAGGGGAGACTGAAGCTTTCTTT	CAIRMTGETEAFF
TRBV10-1	TRBJ2-7	TRBD1	14	TGCGCCAGCAGTGTGCGGCAGGGGGCGAACGAGCAGTACTTC	CASSVRQGANEQYF
TRBV7-6	TRBJ2-5	-	15	TGTGCCAGCAGCAAAGCGGTTGGGGGGATGATAACCCAGTACTTC	CASSKAVGGMITQYF
TRBV6-4	TRBJ2-3	TRBD1	15	TGTGCCAGCAGCCCCGGACAGGGTAGCACAGATACGCAGTATTTT	CASSPGQGSTDTQYF
TRBV29-1	TRBJ2-5	TRBD1	15	TGCAGCGTTGGGCCGTTGGGACAGGGAGTGGAGACCCAGTACTTC	CSVGPLGQGVETQYF
TRBV19	TRBJ2-7	-	13	TGTGCCAGTAGTATAGGTCAGATCTACGAGCAGTACTTC	CASSIGQIYEQYF
TRBV7-2	TRBJ2-7	TRBD1	12	TGTGCCAGCAGCCAAGACAGGGGCGAGCAGTACTTC	CASSQDRGEQYF
TRBV30	TRBJ2-2	TRBD2	15	TGTGCCTGGAGGGAGCACGGGGGGGCGAAGCGAGAGCTGTTTTTT	CAWREHGGAKRELFF
TRBV27	TRBJ1-2	-	13	TGTGCCAGCAAGAAAGACAGAAACTATGGCTACACCTTC	CASKKDRNYGYTF
TRBV6-5	TRBJ1-2	-	15	TGTGCCAGCAGTTACTTGGAAAGTACTAGCTATGGCTACACCTTC	CASSYLESTSYGYTF
TRBV28	TRBJ2-7	-	19	TGTGCCAGCAGTTTGGGGCAGGGGCCACGCACGCAACATAACCTTGAGCAGTACTTC	CASSLGQGPRTQHNLEQYF
TRBV30	TRBJ1-2	-	15	TGTGCCTGGAGTACGTTCAGGGGCGCTAACTATGGCTACACCTTC	CAWSTFRGANYGYTF
TRBV29-1	TRBJ1-2	-	14	TGCAGCGTTACCCATGGGTGGGGGGGCTATGGCTACACCTTC	CSVTHGWGGYGYTF
TRBV18	TRBJ2-7	TRBD1	14	TGTGCCAGCTCACCCGAGGGACAGACCTACGAGCAGTACTTC	CASSPEGQTYEQYF
TRBV28	TRBJ2-2	-	13	TGTGCCAGCCTTAGTCGGGTCACCGGGGAGCTGTTTTTT	CASLSRVTGELFF
TRBV6-5	TRBJ1-1	-	14	TGTGCCAGCAGGTCGGACGGGGAGGTTACTGAAGCTTTCTTT	CASRSDGEVTEAFF
TRBV19	TRBJ2-1	-	14	TGTGCCAGTAGTATAGCGGGAGCATACAATGAGCAGTTCTTC	CASSIAGAYNEQFF
TRBV10-3	TRBJ1-3	-	14	TGTGCCATAGCGGATGGGGGCCCTGGAAACACCATATATTTT	CAIADGGPGNTIYF
TRBV4-1	TRBJ2-7	-	13	TGCGCCAGCAGCCAAGACGGAGAGGAAGAGCAGTACTTC	CASSQDGEEEQYF
TRBV28	TRBJ2-3	TRBD2	18	TGTGCCAGCAGCGATATGGGACTAGCGGGCAAAAACACAGATACGCAGTATTTT	CASSDMGLAGKNTDTQYF
TRBV7-9	TRBJ2-2	-	16	TGTGCCAGCAGCTTAGTACCAGGGATGAACACCGGGGAGCTGTTTTTT	CASSLVPGMNTGELFF
TRBV6-1	TRBJ2-5	-	14	TGTGCCAGCAGTGAAGCGCAGGGGCAAGAGACCCAGTACTTC	CASSEAQGQETQYF
TRBV4-1	TRBJ2-5	TRBD2	20	TGCGCCAGCAGCCAAGAGGGGGGACTAGCGGGAGTCGGGAGGGTCGGGACCCAGTACTTC	CASSQEGGLAGVGRVGTQYF
TRBV7-2	TRBJ2-7	-	15	TGTGCCAGCAGCTTAGTAGGGGGGGGTTCCTACGAGCAGTACTTC	CASSLVGGGSYEQYF
TRBV11-1	TRBJ2-7	TRBD1	14	TGTGCCAGCAGCTGGAGTTGGGACAGCTACGAGCAGTACTTC	CASSWSWDSYEQYF
TRBV6-5	TRBJ2-7	TRBD2	13	TGTGCCAGCAGTCCGGGGGGGTTATACGAGCAGTACTTC	CASSPGGLYEQYF
TRBV28	TRBJ2-1	TRBD1	14	TGTGCCAGTGGACAGGGCGTCTCCTACAATGAGCAGTTCTTC	CASGQGVSYNEQFF
TRBV5-6	TRBJ2-7	-	12	TGTGCCAGCAGCCCCCTAAACTACGAGCAGTACTTC	CASSPLNYEQYF
TRBV29-1	TRBJ1-1	TRBD1	13	TGCAGCGCTGGGGGACAGCTGAACACTGAAGCTTTCTTT	CSAGGQLNTEAFF
TRBV28	TRBJ1-2	-	17	TGTGCCAGCAGTTCCCCCTGGATGCAGGGGAGAGCCTATGGCTACACCTTC	CASSSPWMQGRAYGYTF
TRBV13	TRBJ2-1	-	15	TGTGCCAGCAGCCCCCTTCCTACAGTGTACAATGAGCAGTTCTTC	CASSPLPTVYNEQFF
TRBV7-8	TRBJ1-1	-	18	TGTGCCAGCAGCTTAATTAAGTCGCTGCAGGGTAAGAACACTGAAGCTTTCTTT	CASSLIKSLQGKNTEAFF
TRBV10-3	TRBJ2-1	-	16	TGTGCCATCAGTGAGTCTTCCGAGGGAGCGTACAATGAGCAGTTCTTC	CAISESSEGAYNEQFF
TRBV6-1	TRBJ2-7	-	15	TGTGCCAGCAGTCTTGACAATGACATTGCCTACGAGCAGTACTTC	CASSLDNDIAYEQYF
TRBV19	TRBJ1-2	TRBD1	15	TGTGCCAGTAGTATGGGAGGGACAGGGGGGCATGGCTACACCTTC	CASSMGGTGGHGYTF
TRBV9	TRBJ2-5	-	16	TGTGCCAGCAGCGTAGCTGCCTCCCCGGGCCAAGAGACCCAGTACTTC	CASSVAASPGQETQYF
TRBV13	TRBJ2-7	-	12	TGTGCCAGCAGTTTAGATTCGTACGAGCAGTACTTC	CASSLDSYEQYF
TRBV1	TRBJ2-5	-	16	TGCACCAGCAGCCAAGATATGCGGGAGGGCCGGGAGACCCAGTACTTC	CTSSQDMREGRETQYF
TRBV18	TRBJ1-1	-	14	TGTGCCAGCTCACCACCTAGTTTTGGCACTGAAGCTTTCTTT	CASSPPSFGTEAFF
TRBV15	TRBJ2-6	-	19	TGTGCCACCAGCACTCTTGAGGGGACACATCCCTCTCGGGCCAACGTCCTGACTTTC	CATSTLEGTHPSRANVLTF
TRBV29-1	TRBJ2-2	TRBD2	15	TGCAGCGTTGACCGGCTAGCGGGAGGCACCGGGGAGCTGTTTTTT	CSVDRLAGGTGELFF
TRBV5-1	TRBJ2-5	-	15	TGCGCCAGCAGCTTGATGCCTAGCGTCCAAGAGACCCAGTACTTC	CASSLMPSVQETQYF
TRBV6-1	TRBJ1-1	-	15	TGTGCCAGCAGTGATTTACAGGGTAGGGACACTGAAGCTTTCTTT	CASSDLQGRDTEAFF
TRBV9	TRBJ1-2	TRBD1	14	TGTGCCAGCAGCGTAGTTGAGACAGGGAAAGGCTACACCTTC	CASSVVETGKGYTF
TRBV15	TRBJ1-3	-	13	TGTGCCACCAGAGAGCCGGGTGGAAACACCATATATTTT	CATREPGGNTIYF
TRBV6-1	TRBJ2-7	-	15	TGTGCCAGCAGTGACAAGTTAGGGAGGGAGGGGGTGCAGTACTTC	CASSDKLGREGVQYF
TRBV27	TRBJ2-1	-	19	TGTGCCAGCAAAAAAGGGGCGCGAGTACCTTTTAACTCCTACAATGAGCAGTTCTTC	CASKKGARVPFNSYNEQFF
TRBV6-5	TRBJ2-5	TRBD1	16	TGTGCCAGCAGTTACTGGGACAGCCATTACCAAGAGACCCAGTACTTC	CASSYWDSHYQETQYF
TRBV2	TRBJ1-3	-	15	TGTGCCAGCAGTGTTCAGGGCAACCCTGGAAACACCATATATTTT	CASSVQGNPGNTIYF
TRBV6-5	TRBJ2-3	-	11	TGTGCCAGCAGTCAGGGTGGTACGCAGTATTTT	CASSQGGTQYF
TRBV6-5	TRBJ1-1	TRBD1	15	TGTGCCAGCAGTGGGACAGGGTTGGTGAACACTGAAGCTTTCTTT	CASSGTGLVNTEAFF
TRBV5-1	TRBJ2-1	TRBD2	16	TGCGCCAGCAGCTTGTTTCCTAGCGGGGGTTTCGATGAGCAGTTCTTC	CASSLFPSGGFDEQFF